Included here is one T cell receptor beta chain sequence, with context. Single viable CD3+CD4+CD8-CD45RO+ cells were sorted as the memory CD4+ T cells. Total CD4+ T cells were enriched by CD4 positive selection. V gave up 4 bases and J gave up 5 bases; unmatched junction bases: 9. The germline V gene has CDR1 SGDLS and CDR2 YYNGEE. The CDR3 extends over 15 amino acids. The entry originates in a study of memory CD4+ T cells and cytomegalovirus serostatus. Overall study: Of the healthy Belgian adults, several were CMV seropositive and 24 seronegative.

TCRdb keeps only in-frame clones here, not all; method: immunoSEQ multiplex PCR. The data show approximately 70,000 clones, with about 75% seen just once and under 6% held by the top ten. This chain uses TRBV9 with TRBJ2-1, with 7 bases aligning to TRBD2. The TCR comes from an adult in good health and CMV-seropositive. The sample comprised memory CD4+ T cells from blood. CDR3 loop: CASSLLWGGNNEQFF. The CDR3 nucleotides are TGTGCCAGCAGCCTCTTGTGGGGGGGAAACAATGAGCAGTTCTTC.